The 29 T cell receptor beta chains presented below share a single source sample, sequenced in a study of identifying expanded T cells in peripheral blood. Clones were sequenced by immunoSEQ multiplex PCR, and TCRdb holds only the in-frame ones, with some missing. The profile shows roughly 92,000 clones, 85% to 90% of them singletons. Specimen: blood. The receptors here all came from a person between 18 and 75 years old in good health.

The sample holds one count of this clone. V gene TRBV10-3 combines with J gene TRBJ1-4; D unclear. The CDR3 is 13 residues long. The germline V and J ends were trimmed by 6 bases and 3 bases, with 8 bases remaining between them. Germline V gives CDR1 ENHRY, CDR2 SYGVKD. The CDR3 DNA sequence: TGTGCCATCAGGGGAGAGGCTAATGAAAAACTGTTTTTT. This encodes CAIRGEANEKLFF.

This clone came up a few times. V usage is TRBV10-3 and J usage is TRBJ2-7, with 9 positions matching TRBD2. Germline CDR1 and CDR2: ENHRY and SYGVKD. The length of the CDR3 is 14 residues. The junction had 14 bases not matched to a gene; V was cut back by 10 bases and J by 7 bases. CDR3 nucleotides: TGTGCCACCAGGGCGACTAGCGGCCTTGGGGAGCAGTACTTC. It codes for CATRATSGLGEQYF.

This chain uses TRBV21-1 with TRBJ1-5; TRBD1 was called by the table and not checked on the DNA. TRBV21-1 is a known pseudogene. This CDR3 is 17 amino acids long. CDR3 residues: CASSYSPGQGGHQPQHF. The CDR3 DNA sequence: TGTGCCAGCAGCTACTCCCCAGGACAGGGCGGCCATCAGCCCCAGCATTTT.

The chain has TRBV7-2 and TRBJ1-2; D is perhaps TRBD1 (5 bases). The ends were cut back, 5 bases at V and 5 bases at J, with 18 bases in the middle. The CDR3 sequence is 15 residues long. From germline, CDR1 is SGHTA and CDR2 FQGNSA. CDR3 protein: CASSASGSSGYGYTF. CDR3 nucleotide sequence: TGTGCCAGCAGCGCCTCCGGGTCCTCAGGGTATGGCTACACCTTC.

The rearrangement links TRBV4-2 to TRBJ2-7; 10 nucleotides line up with TRBD1. CDR1 and CDR2 (germline): LGHNA, YNFKEQ. This CDR3 is built from 14 residues. V lost 3 bases and J lost 7; bases outside the gene matches: 6. This chain's CDR3 is CASSQTGGGGEQYF. In nucleotides, the CDR3 is TGTGCCAGCAGCCAGACAGGGGGCGGTGGGGAGCAGTACTTC.

The gene calls are TRBV28 and TRBJ1-2; D not certain. The CDR3 totals 13 residues. V was trimmed by 7 bases and J by 5 bases, leaving 14 bases between them. CDR1 MDHEN and CDR2 SYDVKM come from the germline V gene. In DNA, the CDR3 is TGTGCCAGCAACGCGGGAGGAGAATATGGCTACACCTTC. Translating gives CASNAGGEYGYTF.

The J gene is TRBJ2-1, the V gene TRBV29-1, with 8 bases identical to TRBD2. Trimming cost V 7 bases and J 10 bases; bases outside gene matches: 9. CDR3 size: 12 residues. Germline CDR1 is SQVTM and CDR2 is ANQGSEA. CDR3 in DNA: TGCAGCGGACTAGCGAGCGGAGGGGAGCAGTTCTTC. It yields the protein CSGLASGGEQFF.

The chain has TRBV7-2 and TRBJ2-1; no reliable D call. Trimming took off 5 bases at V and 6 bases at J, with 14 bases between the two ends. The CDR3 runs 14 residues. In germline, CDR1 is SGHTA, CDR2 FQGNSA. CDR3 amino acids: CASSLEILANEQFF. The CDR3 DNA sequence: TGTGCCAGCAGCCTCGAGATACTGGCCAATGAGCAGTTCTTC.

This clone appeared a single time. The V and J genes are TRBV4-3 and TRBJ1-4, with D possibly matching TRBD1 (6 bases). From germline, CDR1 is LGHNA and CDR2 YSLEER. The germline V and J ends were trimmed by 4 bases and 5 bases, with 26 bases remaining between them. The CDR3 has 19 amino acids. The CDR3 DNA follows: TGCGCCAGCAGCCGCGGGGCGGGGTCAGGGGTGCGGGGAAATGAAAAACTGTTTTTT. This sequence encodes CASSRGAGSGVRGNEKLFF.

The chain carries TRBV6-5 and TRBJ2-7; 9 nucleotides agree with TRBD1. Germline lookup yields CDR1 MNHEY and CDR2 SVGAGI. With 5 bases clipped from V and 2 bases from J, the junction kept 4 bases outside the gene matches. This CDR3 is 14 amino acids long. The CDR3 spells CASSRTGATYEQYF. The CDR3 DNA reads TGTGCCAGCAGTAGGACAGGGGCTACCTACGAGCAGTACTTC.

This clone was picked up one time. This sequence joins TRBV27 and TRBJ2-1, with unresolved D. The germline gives CDR1 MNHEY, CDR2 SMNVEV (reference sequence). The V and J ends lost 5 bases and 4 bases respectively, with 15 bases between them. The CDR3 is 15 amino acids. The CDR3 loop reads CASSLSPARYNEQFF. The CDR3 coding sequence is TGTGCCAGCAGTCTTTCGCCGGCTCGGTACAATGAGCAGTTCTTC.

The chain couples TRBV5-6 to TRBJ2-2, with a weak D call TRBD2 (5 bases). Germline CDR1 SGHDT, CDR2 YYEEEE. The CDR3 runs 14 residues. The V end was cut by 2 bases, the J end by 4 bases, with 9 bases between. The DNA of the CDR3 is TGTGCCAGCAGCTTTGGACTCAGCACCGGGGAGCTGTTTTTT. It translates to CASSFGLSTGELFF.

The gene calls are TRBV19 and TRBJ2-7; TRBD1 matches at 10 bases. The CDR3 sequence is 14 residues long. Germline assignment: CDR1 LNHDA and CDR2 SQIVND (reference sequence). The V and J ends lost 3 bases and 3 bases, in that order; junction bases with no gene match: 2. CDR3 DNA sequence: TGTGCCAGTAGTATCGGACAGGGGGGCTACGAGCAGTACTTC. This translates into CASSIGQGGYEQYF.

The V call is TRBV4-1, the J call TRBJ2-1; D unclear. The CDR3 has 11 amino acids. Germline V gives CDR1 MGHRA, CDR2 YSYEKL. V was cut by 6 bases and J by 4 bases, with 4 bases left in between. Here the CDR3 DNA reads TGCGCCAGCAGAGGGTACAATGAGCAGTTCTTC. This encodes CASRGYNEQFF.

V is TRBV7-7 and J is TRBJ2-5; weak D call: TRBD2 (7 bases). V was trimmed by 4 bases and J by 4 bases, leaving 16 bases between them. This CDR3 comprises 15 residues. Germline V gene data show CDR1 as SSHAT and CDR2 as FNYEAQ (reference sequence). In nucleotides, the CDR3 is TGTGCCAGCAGCTCCCGAGGAGGGGGGGCAGAGACCCAGTACTTC. This gives the protein CASSSRGGGAETQYF.

This sequence joins TRBV7-2 and TRBJ2-5; D not certain. Trimming left V 5 bases short and J 0 bases short, with 7 bases between. CDR1 SGHTA and CDR2 FQGNSA come from the germline V gene. The CDR3 is 13 residues long. CDR3 region: CASSPTDQETQYF. DNA for the CDR3: TGTGCCAGCAGCCCGACGGACCAAGAGACCCAGTACTTC.

V is TRBV7-2 and J is TRBJ2-1; a possible D gene is TRBD2 (6 bases). V lost 2 bases and J lost 9, with 20 bases in between. CDR1 SGHTA and CDR2 FQGNSA come from the germline V gene. The CDR3 sequence is 16 residues long. This chain's CDR3 is CASSLQPGDSSSEQFF. In DNA form, the CDR3 reads TGTGCCAGCAGCTTACAGCCCGGGGACTCCTCGAGTGAGCAGTTCTTC.

This rearrangement joins TRBV7-8 to TRBJ2-2; 7 bases align to TRBD1. Trimming took 5 bases from V and 1 from J; bases not matched to a gene: 7. Germline assignment: CDR1 SGHVS and CDR2 FQNEAQ. CDR3 length: 16 residues. CDR3 sequence: CASSLTGAGNTGELFF. DNA of the CDR3: TGTGCCAGCAGCCTAACAGGGGCCGGGAACACCGGGGAGCTGTTTTTT.

The V gene is TRBV6-5, the J gene TRBJ2-7; maybe TRBD2 (6 bases). Germline CDR1 and CDR2: MNHEY and SVGAGI. The CDR3 loop spans 13 amino acids. V was trimmed by 0 bases and J by 6 bases, leaving 9 bases between them. CDR3 DNA sequence: TGTGCCAGCAGTTACTCGGGGGGTCGCGAGCAGTACTTC. Protein: CASSYSGGREQYF.

The V gene is TRBV19, the J gene TRBJ2-2; no definite D call. This CDR3 is built from 14 residues. Trimming stripped 8 bases from V and 0 bases from J, with 10 bases between. CDR1 and CDR2 (germline): LNHDA, SQIVND (reference sequence). DNA of the CDR3: TGTGCCAGTGAGAGGACGCCGAACACCGGGGAGCTGTTTTTT. Residues: CASERTPNTGELFF.

This clone was recorded once. This chain connects TRBV7-9 to TRBJ2-2; D is uncertain. The CDR3 has 12 amino acids. Germline-derived CDR1 and CDR2 are SEHNR and FQNEAQ (reference sequence). Trimming left V 4 bases short and J 3 bases short, with 3 bases between. CDR3 nucleotide sequence: TGTGCCAGCAGCTCCGACACCGGGGAGCTGTTTTTT. Translation: CASSSDTGELFF.

The rearrangement joins TRBV6-5 to TRBJ1-1, with D uncertain. CDR3 length: 15 amino acids. Per the germline V gene, CDR1 is MNHEY and CDR2 is SVGAGI. V lost 0 bases and J 1 base, leaving 9 bases between the germline ends. The CDR3 bases are TGTGCCAGCAGTTACTCAGGAGTGGGGAACACTGAAGCTTTCTTT. Protein: CASSYSGVGNTEAFF.

The V call is TRBV6-5, the J call TRBJ1-6; a weak D match, TRBD1 (5 bases). The CDR3 spans 16 residues. V was cut by 2 bases and J by 11 bases, with 19 bases left in between. Germline CDR1 reads MNHEY; CDR2 reads SVGAGI. The CDR3, as DNA: TGTGCCAGCAGTTACCTCGGGGCACTGGTCCAGGCACCCCTCCACTTT. As protein: CASSYLGALVQAPLHF.

The rearrangement uses TRBV5-4 and TRBJ1-4, with 8 bases matching TRBD1. Germline trimming cut 3 bases from V and 7 bases from J; bases unmatched to any gene: 5. CDR1 and CDR2 from the germline V gene are SGHNT and YYREEE (reference sequence). The CDR3 runs to 14 residues. In DNA form, the CDR3 reads TGTGCCAGCAGCTCCAGGGGGCAAGTTGAAAAACTGTTTTTT. It specifies CASSSRGQVEKLFF.

This chain connects TRBV18 to TRBJ2-2, with TRBD2 matching over 8 bases. This CDR3 region has 20 residues. J lost 0 bases, V lost 3 bases, and 15 bases had no gene match. Germline-derived CDR1 and CDR2 are KGHSH and LQKENI. The CDR3 DNA follows: TGTGCCAGCTCACCCACCGGGGGGGGGCACCACTACCCGAACACCGGGGAGCTGTTTTTT. Protein product: CASSPTGGGHHYPNTGELFF.

V and J are TRBV19 and TRBJ1-2; D perhaps matches TRBD1 (5 bases). This CDR3 spans 20 amino acids. The germline V and J ends were trimmed by 5 bases and 4 bases, with 32 bases remaining between them. Germline V gives CDR1 LNHDA, CDR2 SQIVND (reference sequence). CDR3 sequence reads: CASSLRHLSQGAGLIYGYTF. CDR3 DNA: TGTGCCAGTAGTCTCCGCCACCTTAGCCAAGGAGCGGGACTCATCTATGGCTACACCTTC.

The V and J genes are TRBV18 and TRBJ1-3; weak D call: TRBD1 (6 bases). V was pared by 6 bases and J by 1 base, with 16 bases between. From germline, CDR1 is KGHSH and CDR2 LQKENI. CDR3 size: 16 residues. The CDR3: CASSPTTGISGNTIYF. The CDR3 nucleotides are TGTGCCAGCTCCCCGACTACAGGGATATCTGGAAACACCATATATTTT.

This sequence joins TRBV5-3 and TRBJ1-5; the D gene is possibly TRBD1 (5 bases). TRBV5-3 is labeled an ORF, and its function is uncertain. This CDR3 has 18 residues. With 4 bases removed from V and 0 bases from J, the gap between germline ends came to 20 bases. The CDR3 region is CARSISPGDPNSNQPQHF. DNA of the CDR3: TGTGCCAGAAGCATATCCCCGGGGGACCCCAATAGCAATCAGCCCCAGCATTTT.

The CDR3 region has the DNA TGTGCCAGCAGCCAAGATAGAAGGGGTTTTAACGAGCAGTACTTC. Protein product: CASSQDRRGFNEQYF. This sequence joins TRBV5-4 and TRBJ2-7; a possible D gene is TRBD1 (5 bases). With 4 bases removed from V and 5 bases from J, the gap between germline ends came to 19 bases. Germline CDR1 and CDR2: SGHNT and YYREEE (reference sequence). The CDR3 runs 15 residues.